These 27 T cell receptor beta chains originate from one sample sequenced in a study of T-cell reconstitution after alpha-beta-depleted transplantation in children. A TCRbeta library incorporating unique molecular identifiers was prepared. Using its own MiXCR run on the PCR reads, TCRdb lists one record per CDR3 protein. The sample has some 600,000 distinct CDR3 sequences, about an eighth seen once. Specimen: PBMCs, mostly from graft donor cells, collected 360 days after TCRalphabeta/CD19-depleted stem cell transplant. The origin of the receptors is a male patient under 18 who had a stem cell transplant for acute myeloid leukemia, so the T cells may come from the graft donor.

The rearrangement links TRBV5-6 to TRBJ2-3, with 7 bases lining up with TRBD2. The CDR3 loop spans 15 amino acids. CDR1 SGHDT and CDR2 YYEEEE come from the germline V gene. Trimming took 6 bases from V and 3 from J; bases not matched to a gene: 10. CDR3 sequence reads: CASTLGNSGTDTQYF. CDR3 in DNA: TGTGCCAGCACTCTGGGCAATAGCGGGACAGATACGCAGTATTTT.

The CDR3 loop reads CASSRATSGRIQQFF. For the CDR3, the DNA is TGTGCCAGCAGCCGCGCGACTAGCGGGAGGATTCAGCAGTTCTTC. V is TRBV14 and J is TRBJ2-1, with TRBD2 identical over 13 bases. Germline V gene data show CDR1 as SGHDN and CDR2 as FVKESK. The length of the CDR3 is 15 residues. V lost 4 bases and J lost 11; bases outside the gene matches: 8. The full variable domain, in which reference TRBV14 and TRBJ2-1 provide the parts outside the CDR3, is EAGVTQFPSHSVIEKGQTVTLRCDPISGHDNLYWYRRVMGKEIKFLLHFVKESKQDESGMPNNRFLAERTGGTYSTLKVQPAELEDSGVYFCASSRATSGRIQQFFGPGTRLTVL.

This clonotype was detected many times. The rearrangement links TRBV7-3 to TRBJ2-1; the match to TRBD2 covers 7 bases. This CDR3 has 16 amino acids. The germline V gene has CDR1 SGHTA and CDR2 FQGTGA. After removal of 4 bases from V and 12 bases from J, the junction contained 18 bases not matched to a gene. The CDR3 sequence is CASSSYSGTPTSGQFF. The CDR3 coding sequence is TGTGCCAGCAGCTCATACAGCGGGACCCCAACAAGTGGGCAGTTCTTC.

The CDR3 sequence is CASSLAATSGGANVLTF. DNA of the CDR3: TGTGCCAGCAGCTTAGCCGCGACTAGCGGTGGGGCCAACGTCCTGACTTTC. The V gene is TRBV7-9, the J gene TRBJ2-6; 9 nucleotides line up with TRBD2. The ends lost 0 bases at V and 3 bases at J; junction bases unmatched: 3. The length of the CDR3 is 17 residues. Germline CDR1 is SEHNR and CDR2 is FQNEAQ (reference sequence).

This clonotype has more than one count but fewer than ten. V is TRBV18 and J is TRBJ1-1, with 8 bases that match TRBD1. Germline V gene lookup returns CDR1 KGHSH and CDR2 LQKENI. This CDR3 comprises 13 residues. J gave up 5 bases and V 6 bases, and 5 bases lay outside the gene matches. CDR3: CASSATGVTEAFF. CDR3 DNA: TGTGCCAGCTCCGCGACAGGGGTTACTGAAGCTTTCTTT.

Worth noting for this clonotype: An end of the junction differs from the germline gene, which may be a read error. This chain joins TRBV7-2 and TRBJ2-7; 11 nucleotides match TRBD2. The CDR3 spans 16 residues. CDR1 is SGHTA, CDR2 FQGNSA, per germline. Here the CDR3 DNA reads TGTGCCAGCAGTTTAGATACTAGCGGGAGAATCTACGAGCAGTACTTC. Translation: CASSLDTSGRIYEQYF.

This clonotype has a handful of counts. The gene calls are TRBV5-7 and TRBJ1-5; 9 nucleotides match TRBD1. TRBV5-7 is sorted into the ORF group, with uncertain function. J lost 4 bases, V lost 0 bases, and 5 bases had no gene match. The length of the CDR3 is 16 residues. The CDR3 is CASSLGGQGLNQPQHF. The CDR3 nucleotides are TGTGCCAGCAGCTTGGGGGGACAGGGCCTAAATCAGCCCCAGCATTTT.

There are a few counts of this clonotype. The V gene is TRBV10-3, the J gene TRBJ1-2; 7 bases agree with TRBD1. The CDR3 is 15 amino acids. Germline V CDR1 and CDR2: ENHRY, SYGVKD. Germline trimming cut 2 bases from V and 4 bases from J; bases unmatched to any gene: 7. The CDR3 region is CAISEPRDSPYGYTF. The CDR3 bases are TGTGCCATCAGTGAGCCCCGGGACAGTCCCTATGGCTACACCTTC.

This clonotype was found a few times. The chain couples TRBV28 to TRBJ2-1; D is perhaps TRBD2 (6 bases). The germline V gene has CDR1 MDHEN and CDR2 SYDVKM. The CDR3 runs 12 residues. V lost 5 bases to trimming and J lost 10 bases, with 12 bases between them. The CDR3 DNA reads as TGTGCCAGCAGTACTGGTGGAGGGGAGCAGTTCTTC. Translation: CASSTGGGEQFF.

The chain links TRBV5-1 to TRBJ2-1; weak D call: TRBD1 (6 bases). Germline V CDR1 and CDR2: SGHRS, YFSETQ. The CDR3 spans 15 residues. Trimming stripped 7 bases from V and 0 bases from J, with 14 bases between. The CDR3 protein is CASQQTGSSYNEQFF. The CDR3 DNA sequence: TGCGCCAGCCAACAAACAGGGAGCTCCTACAATGAGCAGTTCTTC.

This clonotype was seen more than once but under ten times. The chain employs TRBV19 and TRBJ2-1; D possibly corresponds to TRBD1 (6 bases). V was pared by 1 base and J by 5 bases, with 15 bases between. The CDR3 covers 16 residues. Germline V lookup: CDR1 LNHDA, CDR2 SQIVND (reference sequence). The CDR3 region is CASSIGAQGLHNEQFF. CDR3 nucleotides: TGTGCCAGTAGTATAGGGGCCCAGGGGCTTCACAATGAGCAGTTCTTC.

The CDR3 sequence: CSARDRGQVYSGANVLTF. CDR3 in DNA: TGCAGTGCTAGAGACAGGGGACAGGTGTACTCTGGGGCCAACGTCCTGACTTTC. The genes are TRBV20-1 and TRBJ2-6; 8 bases map to TRBD1. This CDR3 comprises 18 residues. Germline V lookup: CDR1 DFQATT, CDR2 SNEGSKA (reference sequence). V trimming: 0 bases; J trimming: 0 bases; junction bases outside the gene matches: 7.

A few counts support this clonotype. This chain connects TRBV27 to TRBJ1-1, with 9 bases lining up with TRBD1. The V gene end was trimmed by 5 bases and the J gene end by 1 base; junction bases not matched to a gene: 8. Germline loops: CDR1 MNHEY, CDR2 SMNVEV (reference sequence). The CDR3 has 16 residues. CDR3 in DNA: TGTGCCAGCAGTCTCGGGACAGGGCGGAGGAACACTGAAGCTTTCTTT. This sequence encodes CASSLGTGRRNTEAFF.

This chain connects TRBV3-1 to TRBJ1-5; D ambiguous. The CDR3 sequence is 15 residues long. The ends were cut back, 4 bases at V and 0 bases at J, with 10 bases in the middle. Germline CDR1 LGHDT, CDR2 YNNKEL (reference sequence). The CDR3 DNA reads as TGTGCCAGCAGCCCTCGACTAGATAGCAATCAGCCCCAGCATTTT. Encoded protein: CASSPRLDSNQPQHF.

As to this clonotype: One end of the junction fails to match germline, which may point to a read error. This chain connects TRBV20-1 to TRBJ2-3; TRBD2 aligns across 13 bases. The CDR3 extends over 17 amino acids. Germline CDR1 reads DFQATT; CDR2 reads SNEGSKA (reference sequence). Here the CDR3 reads CSAMFQGGTSGKDTQYF. The CDR3 nucleotides read TGCAGCGCTATGTTCCAGGGGGGGACTAGCGGGAAGGATACGCAGTATTTT.

This clonotype was seen a few times. The CDR3 spells CSARRGRELFF. The DNA of the CDR3 is TGCAGTGCTCGCAGGGGGAGGGAGCTGTTTTTT. The rearrangement uses TRBV20-1 and TRBJ2-2; 7 bases agree with TRBD1. Germline lookup yields CDR1 DFQATT and CDR2 SNEGSKA (reference sequence). CDR3 length equals 11 residues. The V and J ends lost 5 bases and 9 bases, in that order; junction bases with no gene match: 3.

At least ten counts were recorded for this clonotype. V and J are TRBV5-1 and TRBJ2-4; D remains ambiguous. CDR1 is SGHRS and CDR2 is YFSETQ in the germline V gene. The CDR3 has 18 amino acids. V was pared by 0 bases and J by 3 bases, with 19 bases between. The CDR3 DNA follows: TGCGCCAGCAGCTTGGATCCCTTGAGGTACTGGGGCAAAAACATTCAGTACTTC. It specifies CASSLDPLRYWGKNIQYF.

The rearrangement joins TRBV29-1 to TRBJ2-7; 9 bases match TRBD1. From germline, CDR1 is SQVTM and CDR2 ANQGSEA. The CDR3 has 15 amino acids. With V trimmed by 2 bases and J by 0 bases, 5 bases remained unmatched. The CDR3 loop reads CSVETLGQGSYEQYF. The CDR3 nucleotides read TGCAGCGTTGAAACCTTGGGACAGGGCTCCTACGAGCAGTACTTC.

The V call is TRBV15, the J call TRBJ2-7; 14 bases align to TRBD2. In germline, CDR1 is LNHNV, CDR2 YYDKDF (reference sequence). The CDR3 is made up of 19 amino acids. V lost 3 bases and J lost 7; bases outside the gene matches: 17. CDR3 amino acids: CATSRVPGLAGAVPGEQYF. The CDR3 nucleotides read TGTGCCACCAGCAGGGTCCCGGGACTAGCGGGAGCGGTTCCGGGAGAGCAGTACTTC. Full variable domain (missing parts from reference TRBV15 and TRBJ2-7): DAMVIQNPRYQVTQFGKPVTLSCSQTLNHNVMYWYQQKSSQAPKLLFHYYDKDFNNEADTPDNFQSRRPNTSFCFLDIRSPGLGDTAMYLCATSRVPGLAGAVPGEQYFGPGTRLTVT.

This clonotype came up many times. The chain uses TRBV6-2 or TRBV6-3 and TRBJ2-3, with D hard to call. The CDR3 is 12 amino acids. V lost 0 bases, J lost 4 bases, and 2 bases lay in between. Germline-derived CDR1 and CDR2 are MNHEY and SVGEGT. The CDR3 loop is CASSYSSDTQYF. CDR3 nucleotide sequence: TGTGCCAGCAGTTACTCTTCAGATACGCAGTATTTT.

On this clonotype: This sequence may be a read error, since a much larger clone differs from it by one base. This chain joins TRBV6-1 and TRBJ2-7; 7 nucleotides match TRBD1. There are 15 residues in the CDR3. In germline, CDR1 is MNHNS, CDR2 SASEGT. The V segment lost 6 bases and the J segment 0 bases; nucleotides outside the gene matches: 8. For the CDR3, the DNA is TGTGCCAGCAGAACCCCCGGGACAGTCTCCTACGAGCAGTACTTC. This sequence encodes CASRTPGTVSYEQYF.

There are a few counts of this clonotype. In DNA form, the CDR3 reads TGTGCCAGCAGCCAAAGCTGGGGGGGAAACAATGAGCAGTTCTTC. Translated, it gives CASSQSWGGNNEQFF. This rearrangement joins TRBV6-2 or TRBV6-3 to TRBJ2-1; 7 positions match TRBD2. V lost 6 bases and J lost 5; bases outside the gene matches: 10. The CDR3 runs 15 residues. Germline V CDR1 and CDR2: MNHEY, SVGEGT.

This clonotype was seen only a few times. The genes are TRBV7-6 and TRBJ2-5; D ambiguous. CDR1 SGHVS and CDR2 FNYEAQ come from the germline V gene. V shed 5 bases and J shed 5 bases, with 15 bases lying between them. The CDR3 spans 14 residues. Written as DNA, the CDR3 is TGTGCCAGCAGCCGCCCAACGGTATTCGAGACCCAGTACTTC. This sequence encodes CASSRPTVFETQYF.

This clonotype came up a few times. This chain uses TRBV12-3 or TRBV12-4 with TRBJ1-5; the match to TRBD1 covers 9 bases. CDR3 length: 14 residues. After removal of 6 bases from V and 7 bases from J, the junction contained 7 bases not matched to a gene. The CDR3 here is CASSRRQGVQPQHF. CDR3 DNA sequence: TGTGCCAGCAGCCGTAGACAGGGGGTCCAGCCCCAGCATTTT.

This clonotype has a handful of counts. J is TRBJ1-1 and V is TRBV7-3; unclear D gene. CDR1 is SGHTA and CDR2 is FQGTGA in the germline V gene. Trimming left V 1 base short and J 2 bases short, with 5 bases between. The CDR3 sequence is 13 residues long. Written as DNA, the CDR3 is TGTGCCAGCAGCTTAATCAGTAACACTGAAGCTTTCTTT. Protein product: CASSLISNTEAFF. The entire variable domain, with the rest obtained from reference TRBV7-3 and TRBJ1-1, is as follows: GAGVSQTPSNKVTEKGKYVELRCDPISGHTALYWYRQSLGQGPEFLIYFQGTGAADDSGLPNDRFFAVRPEGSVSTLKIQRTERGDSAVYLCASSLISNTEAFFGQGTRLTVV.

This clonotype was seen a handful of times. This rearrangement joins TRBV6-2 or TRBV6-3 to TRBJ2-1, with no clear D. The CDR3 loop spans 10 amino acids. Deletions cut 6 bases from V and 10 bases from J, with 7 bases between. The germline V gene has CDR1 MNHEY and CDR2 SVGEGT. The CDR3 coding sequence is TGTGCCAGCAGAGAGAGAGAGCAGTTCTTC. Protein product: CASREREQFF.

This clonotype was found a few times. At one boundary the junction diverges from the germline segment, which might be a read error. This chain joins TRBV20-1 and TRBJ1-2; D is uncertain. Germline CDR1 reads DFQATT; CDR2 reads SNEGSKA (reference sequence). The CDR3 runs 11 residues. DNA for the CDR3: TGCAGTGCCCTCTCCGGGGAGGACCGCTTCTTC. This translates into CSALSGEDRFF.